This T cell receptor (beta chain) was captured in a study of T cell responses to AZD1222 COVID-19 vaccine. TCRdb's table, derived via immunoSEQ multiplex PCR, lists solely in-frame clones and lacks some. Of 150,000 to 200,000 clones listed, 92% are singletons. The V gene lost 0 bases and the J gene lost 13 bases, with 13 bases spanning the gap. CDR1 is LGHDT and CDR2 is YNNKEL in the germline V gene (reference sequence). This CDR3 is built from 14 residues. This clonotype originated in an adult in good health. The sample in question was peripheral blood, obtained on day 0 of AZD1222 vaccination. J is TRBJ1-6 and V is TRBV3-1 (or the pseudogene TRBV3-2); D possibly corresponds to TRBD1 (5 bases). The CDR3 region has the DNA TGTGCCAGCAGCCAAGATTACCCCAGGGATCCCCTCCACTTT. It yields the protein CASSQDYPRDPLHF.